The 21 T cell receptor beta chains below all came from one sample that was sequenced in a study of control samples from healthy donors and cancer patients. Using immunoSEQ multiplex PCR, the repertoire was profiled, and TCRdb retains in-frame clones only, with some absent. The sample holds about 95,000 clones, less than 90% seen once. Sequenced material: blood. Receptors were obtained from a woman aged 70-85 years in good health.

This sequence joins TRBV3-1 (or the pseudogene TRBV3-2) and TRBJ1-2; tentatively, D is TRBD1 (5 bases). Germline values: CDR1 LGHDT, CDR2 YNNKEL (reference sequence). V was trimmed by 4 bases and J by 4 bases, leaving 19 bases between them. This CDR3 has 16 amino acids. CDR3 in DNA: TGTGCCAGCAGCCTAGACAGCCGGGGCGGTCCCTATGGCTACACCTTC. Encoded protein: CASSLDSRGGPYGYTF.

CDR3 sequence: CASSLDRVTEQFF. The CDR3 nucleotides read TGCGCCAGCAGCCTCGACAGGGTCACTGAGCAGTTCTTC. The chain couples TRBV4-1 to TRBJ2-1; TRBD1 matches 7 bases. Germline CDR1 MGHRA, CDR2 YSYEKL. There are 13 residues in the CDR3. The junction had 6 bases not matched to a gene; V was cut back by 4 bases and J by 9 bases.

The chain joins TRBV30 to TRBJ1-2; D is unclear. From germline, CDR1 is GTSNPN and CDR2 SVGIG (reference sequence). The CDR3 covers 14 residues. Trimming pared 0 bases from V and 2 bases from J, leaving 10 bases between. As DNA, the CDR3 is TGTGCCTGGAGTGTGTCGGCCGTGAACTATGGCTACACCTTC. Its translation is CAWSVSAVNYGYTF. Full variable domain (outside the CDR3, taken from reference TRBV30 and TRBJ1-2): SQTIHQWPATLVQPVGSPLSLECTVEGTSNPNLYWYRQAAGRGLQLLFYSVGIGQISSEVPQNLSASRPQDRQFILSSKKLLLSDSGFYLCAWSVSAVNYGYTFGSGTRLTVV.

The J gene is TRBJ2-7, the V gene TRBV9; 7 nucleotides match TRBD1. Germline CDR1 reads SGDLS; CDR2 reads YYNGEE. J was trimmed by 4 bases and V by 2 bases; bases with no gene match: 6. The CDR3 is 14 residues long. The CDR3 spells CASSVETGMYEQYF. The CDR3 DNA sequence: TGTGCCAGCAGCGTGGAGACAGGGATGTACGAGCAGTACTTC.

The rearrangement uses TRBV5-1 and TRBJ1-6, with 10 bases matching TRBD1. Looked up from germline, CDR1 is SGHRS and CDR2 is YFSETQ. The CDR3 is 14 amino acids. Germline trimming cut 3 bases from V and 10 bases from J; bases unmatched to any gene: 4. CDR3 nucleotides: TGCGCCAGCAGCTCCGGGACAGGGGTGTCACCCCTCCACTTT. Its translation is CASSSGTGVSPLHF.

This clone was seen a few times. This chain uses TRBV23-1 with TRBJ1-5; a weak D match, TRBD1 (5 bases). TRBV23-1 is an open reading frame whose function is uncertain. This CDR3 spans 14 amino acids. V was pared by 0 bases and J by 5 bases, with 8 bases between. For the CDR3, the DNA is TGCGCCAGCAGTCAATCGCTGGGGGATCAGCCCCAGCATTTT. Amino acids: CASSQSLGDQPQHF.

V and J are TRBV10-2 and TRBJ1-1; D is possibly TRBD1 (6 bases). Germline V gives CDR1 WSHSY, CDR2 SAAADI. V dropped 6 bases and J dropped 1 base, with 15 bases sitting between them. The length of the CDR3 is 15 residues. CDR3 protein: CASRVRQASNTEAFF. CDR3 bases: TGCGCCAGCAGAGTACGACAGGCGTCGAACACTGAAGCTTTCTTT.

The V gene is TRBV2, the J gene TRBJ2-1, with 9 nucleotides matching TRBD1. This CDR3 has 14 residues. CDR1 SNHLY and CDR2 FYNNEI come from the germline V gene. V lost 6 bases, J lost 3 bases, and 3 bases stayed unmatched. In nucleotides, the CDR3 is TGTGCCAGCAGGGGGACAGGGAACTACAATGAGCAGTTCTTC. This sequence encodes CASRGTGNYNEQFF.

The chain couples TRBV5-1 to TRBJ2-7; tentative D call: TRBD1 (6 bases). Trimming stripped 4 bases from V and 2 bases from J, with 22 bases between. Germline V gene lookup returns CDR1 SGHRS and CDR2 YFSETQ. The CDR3 has 17 residues. The CDR3: CASSLTSTGLLTYEQYF. CDR3 DNA: TGCGCCAGCAGCCTCACCTCGACAGGCCTTCTTACCTACGAGCAGTACTTC.

The chain's CDR3 is CASSLRPGGSTNEKLFF. The CDR3 DNA reads TGCGCCAGCAGCTTGAGACCAGGGGGTTCAACTAATGAAAAACTGTTTTTT. The V gene is TRBV5-1, the J gene TRBJ1-4; 7 nucleotides line up with TRBD1. This CDR3 has 17 residues. Germline V lookup: CDR1 SGHRS, CDR2 YFSETQ. V gave up 1 base and J gave up 0 bases; unmatched junction bases: 6.

A single count supports this clone. The V call is TRBV13, the J call TRBJ2-7; D gene ambiguous. This CDR3 spans 12 amino acids. The ends were cut back, 2 bases at V and 3 bases at J, with 5 bases in the middle. CDR1 PRHDT and CDR2 FYEKMQ come from the germline V gene (reference sequence). The CDR3 reads CASSLWGYEQYF. In DNA form, the CDR3 reads TGTGCCAGCAGCTTATGGGGCTACGAGCAGTACTTC.

V gene TRBV5-5 combines with J gene TRBJ2-1; weak D call: TRBD1 (5 bases). The germline V gene encodes CDR1 SGHKS and CDR2 YYEKEE (reference sequence). The CDR3 runs 13 residues. V lost 0 bases and J 8 bases, leaving 9 bases between the germline ends. The CDR3 is CASSLGGMDEQFF. The CDR3 region has the DNA TGTGCCAGCAGCTTGGGGGGCATGGATGAGCAGTTCTTC.

The V and J genes are TRBV19 and TRBJ1-6; D unclear. The V and J ends lost 3 bases and 1 base respectively, with 13 bases between them. Germline CDR1 and CDR2: LNHDA and SQIVND (reference sequence). The CDR3 has 17 residues. The CDR3 nucleotides are TGTGCCAGTAGTATGGGCCAGTTCCTATCCTATAATTCACCCCTCCACTTT. Protein product: CASSMGQFLSYNSPLHF.

The V call is TRBV11-2, the J call TRBJ1-5, with TRBD1 matching 9 bases. Per the germline V gene, CDR1 is SGHAT and CDR2 is FQNNGV. Trimming at V came to 1 base and at J to 4 bases, leaving 2 bases not matched to a gene. The CDR3 has 15 amino acids. The CDR3, as DNA: TGTGCCAGCAGCTTAGGGGACAGGGCAAATCAGCCCCAGCATTTT. Translated: CASSLGDRANQPQHF.

V usage is TRBV12-3 or TRBV12-4 and J usage is TRBJ1-2; D gene uncertain. CDR3 size: 12 residues. V was pared by 6 bases and J by 2 bases, with 7 bases between. The CDR3 protein is CASSTGNYGYTF. The CDR3 DNA reads TGTGCCAGCAGCACTGGGAACTATGGCTACACCTTC.

The gene calls are TRBV3-1 (or the pseudogene TRBV3-2) and TRBJ2-5; D remains ambiguous. Trimming pared 1 base from V and 1 base from J, leaving 10 bases between. CDR3 length equals 15 residues. Germline assignment: CDR1 LGHDT and CDR2 YNNKEL (reference sequence). The DNA of the CDR3 is TGTGCCAGCAGCCAAGGGCCTCAGACCCAAGAGACCCAGTACTTC. Residues: CASSQGPQTQETQYF.

This chain connects TRBV9 to TRBJ2-3; 11 bases agree with TRBD2. This CDR3 contains 17 residues. The J segment lost 0 bases and the V segment lost 1 base, leaving 4 bases of the junction unmatched. From germline, CDR1 is SGDLS and CDR2 YYNGEE. The chain's CDR3 is CASSVRTSGFSTDTQYF. The DNA for the CDR3 is TGTGCCAGCAGCGTAAGGACTAGCGGGTTTAGCACAGATACGCAGTATTTT.

This clone has just a few counts. The chain recombines TRBV12-3 or TRBV12-4 with TRBJ2-5; D not certain. CDR3 size: 13 residues. The germline V and J ends were trimmed by 3 bases and 7 bases, with 12 bases remaining between them. CDR3 amino acids: CASSFTLVGTQYF. The DNA for the CDR3 is TGTGCCAGCAGTTTTACCCTAGTGGGGACCCAGTACTTC.

CDR3: CASSVTIGTGGENTIYF. The DNA for the CDR3 is TGTGCCAGCAGCGTAACCATAGGGACAGGGGGGGAAAACACCATATATTTT. The chain is built from TRBV9 and TRBJ1-3; TRBD1 aligns across 11 bases. Per the germline V gene, CDR1 is SGDLS and CDR2 is YYNGEE. This CDR3 spans 17 amino acids. The J segment lost 6 bases and the V segment lost 1 base, leaving 9 bases of the junction unmatched.

The V and J genes are TRBV7-8 and TRBJ1-4, with D unresolved. V lost 5 bases and J lost 7, with 17 bases in between. The CDR3 extends over 15 amino acids. In germline, CDR1 is SGHVS, CDR2 FQNEAQ. As DNA, the CDR3 is TGTGCCAGCAGCCCCACGGCTCCCGAGGGTGAAAAACTGTTTTTT. The encoded protein is CASSPTAPEGEKLFF.

The gene calls are TRBV14 and TRBJ2-2; unclear D gene. The V gene's germline CDR1 is SGHDN and CDR2 FVKESK. Trimming pared 1 base from V and 6 bases from J, leaving 9 bases between. The CDR3 sequence is 14 residues long. CDR3 sequence reads: CASSQVGRAGELFF. The CDR3 DNA reads as TGTGCCAGCAGCCAAGTGGGTCGGGCCGGGGAGCTGTTTTTT.